The source of this T cell receptor (beta chain) is a study of CD8 T cells in Susac syndrome. The CDR3 loop spans 16 amino acids. CDR1 is DFQATT and CDR2 is SNEGSKA in the germline V gene (reference sequence). This clonotype was seen a handful of times. One junction end disagrees with the germline gene, perhaps due to a read error. Random-hexamer reverse transcription was applied to roughly 0.5 to 1 ug RNA. Each CDR3 protein gets one entry after TCRdb re-called the immunoSEQ multiplex PCR reads with MiXCR. The table has some 200,000 distinct CDR3 sequences, roughly nine tenths seen once. Specimen: CD8+ T cells from PBMCs. This chain links TRBV20-1 with TRBJ2-4; a possible D gene is TRBD2 (6 bases). This receptor was taken from a human donor with multiple sclerosis. The CDR3 protein is CSARATGVTAKNIQYF. In DNA form, the CDR3 reads TGCAGTGCTAGAGCCACGGGAGTCACAGCCAAAAACATTCAGTACTTT.